This passage covers 30 T cell receptor beta chains from one sample sequenced in a study of blood T cell repertoires in COVID-19. The protocol was immunoSEQ multiplex PCR, while the TCRdb copy is restricted to in-frame clones and leaves out a portion. The sample has about 310,000 clones, approximately 83% seen once. The sample taken for sequencing was PBMCs or T cells enriched from blood (not recorded which). The receptor source for this set is a man aged 25 to 40 who had recovered from COVID-19.

The chain recombines TRBV30 with TRBJ2-7; maybe TRBD1 (6 bases). This CDR3 has 17 residues. Trimming left V 2 bases short and J 0 bases short, with 20 bases between. Per the germline V gene, CDR1 is GTSNPN and CDR2 is SVGIG (reference sequence). In DNA, the CDR3 is TGTGCCTGGAGTCGCCGACTCAGGACAGATATCTCCTACGAGCAGTACTTC. This sequence encodes CAWSRRLRTDISYEQYF.

This chain joins TRBV4-3 and TRBJ2-7, with 7 nucleotides matching TRBD2. Germline V gives CDR1 LGHNA, CDR2 YSLEER. Trimming removed 1 base from V and 4 bases from J; junction bases left unmatched: 7. The CDR3 consists of 15 residues. CDR3 residues: CASSQGEGRRYEQYF. DNA for the CDR3: TGCGCCAGCAGCCAAGGGGAGGGACGGAGGTACGAGCAGTACTTC.

The V call is TRBV6-1, the J call TRBJ2-2; 9 bases fit TRBD2. Losses at the gene ends were 5 bases for V and 5 bases for J; bases not matched to a gene: 6. CDR3 size: 15 residues. Looked up from germline, CDR1 is MNHNS and CDR2 is SASEGT. CDR3 loop: CASSPISGGTGELFF. The DNA of the CDR3 is TGTGCCAGCAGTCCCATTAGCGGGGGTACCGGGGAGCTGTTTTTT.

V usage is TRBV5-1 and J usage is TRBJ1-3; TRBD1 aligns across 7 bases. The CDR3 is 14 amino acids. After removal of 3 bases from V and 2 bases from J, the junction contained 2 bases not matched to a gene. Germline CDR1 SGHRS, CDR2 YFSETQ. This CDR3 is CASSSGQAGNTIYF. CDR3 DNA: TGCGCCAGCAGCTCCGGACAGGCTGGAAACACCATATATTTT.

The chain combines TRBV7-2 with TRBJ2-7; 7 bases line up with TRBD1. This CDR3 contains 14 residues. Looked up from germline, CDR1 is SGHTA and CDR2 is FQGNSA. V was pared by 3 bases and J by 4 bases, with 6 bases of the junction left unmatched. The CDR3 sequence is CASSLGQPAYEQYF. The CDR3 DNA sequence: TGTGCCAGCAGCTTGGGACAGCCAGCTTACGAGCAGTACTTC. The whole variable domain, filled in from reference TRBV7-2 and TRBJ2-7, reads GAGVSQSPSNKVTEKGKDVELRCDPISGHTALYWYRQSLGQGLEFLIYFQGNSAPDKSGLPSDRFSAERTGGSVSTLTIQRTQQEDSAVYLCASSLGQPAYEQYFGPGTRLTVT.

The chain joins TRBV24-1 to TRBJ2-3, with 8 nucleotides matching TRBD1. Germline V gene lookup returns CDR1 KGHDR and CDR2 SFDVKD. Losses at the gene ends were 2 bases for V and 4 bases for J; bases not matched to a gene: 4. CDR3 size: 15 residues. CDR3 in amino acids: CATSDSGTGPDTQYF. In DNA form, the CDR3 reads TGTGCCACCAGTGATTCAGGGACAGGTCCAGATACGCAGTATTTT.

V gene TRBV6-6 combines with J gene TRBJ1-1; D perhaps matches TRBD1 (6 bases). The length of the CDR3 is 15 residues. Germline assignment: CDR1 MNHNY and CDR2 SVGAGI (reference sequence). Between the trimmed V and J ends, which lost 2 bases and 5 bases, there was a span of 15 bases. This CDR3 is CASSYGVRGGTEAFF. CDR3 DNA: TGTGCCAGCAGTTACGGCGTGCGAGGGGGAACTGAAGCTTTCTTT.

The chain joins TRBV7-2 to TRBJ2-5; D is possibly TRBD2 (6 bases). CDR3 length equals 15 residues. The V gene's germline CDR1 is SGHTA and CDR2 FQGNSA. V was shortened by 2 bases and J by 5 bases, with 15 bases between the two germline ends. CDR3 nucleotide sequence: TGTGCCAGCAGCTTATTCCCGCGGGGTGAGGAGACCCAGTACTTC. It yields the protein CASSLFPRGEETQYF.

This sequence joins TRBV19 and TRBJ1-6, with D hard to call. V lost 8 bases, J lost 6 bases, and 11 bases lay in between. Per germline, CDR1 LNHDA and CDR2 SQIVND (reference sequence). The CDR3 runs 13 residues. CDR3 DNA sequence: TGTGCCAGTCATCGGCCGGGTAATTCACCCCTCCACTTT. Translating gives CASHRPGNSPLHF.

The chain recombines TRBV18 with TRBJ1-5, with TRBD1 identical over 8 bases. V gave up 4 bases and J gave up 5 bases; unmatched junction bases: 7. The germline gives CDR1 KGHSH, CDR2 LQKENI. This CDR3 is built from 15 residues. CDR3 DNA: TGTGCCAGCTCACAGAAGACAGGGGAAGATCAGCCCCAGCATTTT. Encoded protein: CASSQKTGEDQPQHF.

In this sample, this clone turned up a few times. The chain uses TRBV30 and TRBJ1-5; perhaps TRBD1 as D (6 bases). The CDR3 is 13 residues long. Germline CDR1 is GTSNPN and CDR2 is SVGIG (reference sequence). Deletions cut 2 bases from V and 6 bases from J, with 11 bases between. CDR3 coding DNA: TGTGCCTGGAGTACAGGGTACAGTCAGCCCCAGCATTTT. Translated: CAWSTGYSQPQHF. The variable domain in full, with the rest retrieved from reference TRBV30 and TRBJ1-5, is SQTIHQWPATLVQPVGSPLSLECTVEGTSNPNLYWYRQAAGRGLQLLFYSVGIGQISSEVPQNLSASRPQDRQFILSSKKLLLSDSGFYLCAWSTGYSQPQHFGDGTRLSIL.

This chain connects TRBV7-9 to TRBJ1-6, with 9 bases identical to TRBD1. The CDR3 has 15 residues. CDR1 SEHNR and CDR2 FQNEAQ come from the germline V gene (reference sequence). J gave up 5 bases and V 4 bases, and 3 bases lay outside the gene matches. The CDR3 DNA follows: TGTGCCAGCAGCTGGGGACAGGGAGATAATTCACCCCTCCACTTT. Encoded protein: CASSWGQGDNSPLHF.

This chain uses TRBV20-1 with TRBJ1-2; D uncertain. Between the trimmed V and J ends, which lost 7 bases and 8 bases, there was a span of 8 bases. Germline V CDR1 and CDR2: DFQATT, SNEGSKA (reference sequence). This CDR3 is built from 9 residues. CDR3 coding DNA: TGCAGTGGGGCCCCGGGCTACACCTTC. Amino acids: CSGAPGYTF.

A single count supports this clone. The rearrangement links TRBV12-3 or TRBV12-4 to TRBJ2-2, with D unresolved. V lost 6 bases to trimming and J lost 5 bases, with 7 bases between them. The CDR3 length is 12 residues. DNA of the CDR3: TGTGCCAGCAGGGAACAGACCGGGGAGCTGTTTTTT. Protein sequence: CASREQTGELFF.

There are a few counts of this clone. This chain connects TRBV5-4 to TRBJ2-7; 12 bases map to TRBD2. Germline V gene data show CDR1 as SGHNT and CDR2 as YYREEE (reference sequence). The CDR3 consists of 14 residues. The junction had 4 bases not matched to a gene; V was cut back by 3 bases and J by 6 bases. CDR3 nucleotides: TGTGCCAGCAGCTCAGGACTAGCGGGAAGCGAGCAGTACTTC. This sequence encodes CASSSGLAGSEQYF.

The chain combines TRBV10-3 with TRBJ1-1, with D perhaps matching TRBD1 (6 bases). CDR3 size: 14 residues. V dropped 6 bases and J dropped 6 bases, with 17 bases sitting between them. In germline, CDR1 is ENHRY, CDR2 SYGVKD. The CDR3 loop reads CAIRSVPGEAEAFF. In DNA form, the CDR3 reads TGTGCCATCAGGTCCGTACCAGGGGAAGCTGAAGCTTTCTTT.

On this clone: The junction departs from germline at one end; a sequencing error may be responsible. This chain joins TRBV7-8 and TRBJ1-2; unclear D gene. CDR1 and CDR2 (germline): SGHVS, FQNEAQ. The CDR3 loop spans 13 amino acids. The CDR3 DNA is TGTGCCAGCAGCCCCTCAGAAGACTACGGCTACACCTTC. Protein sequence: CASSPSEDYGYTF.

This clone was seen more than once but under ten times. The V and J genes are TRBV6-2 or TRBV6-3 and TRBJ1-5, with TRBD1 identical over 9 bases. CDR1 MNHEY and CDR2 SVGEGT come from the germline V gene. CDR3 size: 16 residues. V dropped 6 bases and J dropped 5; count of bases not matched to a gene: 11. The CDR3 protein is CASSPEPGQGYQPQHF. DNA of the CDR3: TGTGCCAGCAGCCCTGAACCGGGACAGGGTTATCAGCCCCAGCATTTT.

This chain uses TRBV4-1 with TRBJ2-2, with TRBD1 as a possible D gene (5 bases). The ends were cut back, 0 bases at V and 1 base at J, with 9 bases in the middle. This CDR3 is built from 16 residues. Germline CDR1 MGHRA, CDR2 YSYEKL. CDR3 sequence (DNA): TGCGCCAGCAGCCAAGAGTGGCAGGGGAACACCGGGGAGCTGTTTTTT. Translation gives CASSQEWQGNTGELFF.

J is TRBJ1-2 and V is TRBV9; D not certain. This CDR3 has 12 amino acids. V gave up 0 bases and J gave up 8 bases, with 8 bases separating them. CDR1 and CDR2 (germline): SGDLS, YYNGEE. The CDR3 nucleotides are TGTGCCAGCAGCGTAGGAGGAGAAGGCTACACCTTC. This translates into CASSVGGEGYTF.

CDR3 nucleotides: TGCAGCGTTGAATTATTTAAGTTTGCAGGGGGCATCAGCCAAGAGACCCAGTACTTC. Protein product: CSVELFKFAGGISQETQYF. This chain uses TRBV29-1 with TRBJ2-5, with TRBD1 matching over 8 bases. Losses at the gene ends were 2 bases for V and 1 base for J; bases not matched to a gene: 18. Germline V gene lookup returns CDR1 SQVTM and CDR2 ANQGSEA. CDR3 length equals 19 residues.

This clone has a single count. The chain has TRBV15 and TRBJ2-3; D is possibly TRBD1 (6 bases). This CDR3 is built from 14 residues. Germline CDR1 LNHNV, CDR2 YYDKDF (reference sequence). V lost 1 base and J lost 6, with 11 bases in between. CDR3 region: CATSRGQARDTQYF. Written as DNA, the CDR3 is TGTGCCACCAGCAGAGGACAGGCACGGGATACGCAGTATTTT.

The chain employs TRBV15 and TRBJ2-1, with D tentatively TRBD2 (6 bases). The germline CDR1 and CDR2 sequences are LNHNV and YYDKDF (reference sequence). CDR3 length equals 14 residues. Trimming stripped 2 bases from V and 7 bases from J, with 12 bases between. The CDR3: CATSRPLGLNEQFF. As DNA, the CDR3 is TGTGCCACCAGCAGACCCTTGGGACTTAATGAGCAGTTCTTC.

V usage is TRBV18 and J usage is TRBJ1-3, with D possibly TRBD1 on 5 matching bases. This CDR3 spans 16 amino acids. Trimming stripped 0 bases from V and 0 bases from J, with 9 bases between. Germline CDR1 is KGHSH and CDR2 is LQKENI. CDR3 nucleotide sequence: TGTGCCAGCTCACCACCCGGGGGGGACTCTGGAAACACCATATATTTT. Its translation: CASSPPGGDSGNTIYF.

The chain joins TRBV18 to TRBJ2-3; 10 nucleotides line up with TRBD1. The CDR3 contains 15 residues. Germline V gene sequence: CDR1 KGHSH, CDR2 LQKENI. The trim removed 4 bases at V and 1 base at J, leaving 2 bases unmatched. The CDR3 sequence: CASSRDRGGTDTQYF. The CDR3 coding sequence is TGTGCCAGCTCACGGGACAGGGGTGGCACAGATACGCAGTATTTT. The full variable domain, rest sourced from reference TRBV18 and TRBJ2-3, is NAGVMQNPRHLVRRRGQEARLRCSPMKGHSHVYWYRQLPEEGLKFMVYLQKENIIDESGMPKERFSAEFPKEGPSILRIQQVVRGDSAAYFCASSRDRGGTDTQYFGPGTRLTVL.

The chain joins TRBV7-3 to TRBJ1-5, with a tentative D call TRBD1 (6 bases). The CDR3 runs 13 residues. The germline CDR1 and CDR2 sequences are SGHTA and FQGTGA. The V end was cut by 5 bases, the J end by 6 bases, with 11 bases between. This CDR3 reads CASSTGYGQPQHF. DNA of the CDR3: TGTGCCAGCAGCACAGGGTATGGTCAGCCCCAGCATTTT.

The V call is TRBV19, the J call TRBJ1-1; D perhaps matches TRBD1 (5 bases). The CDR3 loop spans 14 amino acids. Germline assignment: CDR1 LNHDA and CDR2 SQIVND (reference sequence). V lost 9 bases and J 0 bases, leaving 14 bases between the germline ends. The chain's CDR3 is CASFARGMNTEAFF. DNA of the CDR3: TGTGCCAGCTTCGCACGGGGGATGAACACTGAAGCTTTCTTT.

The V and J genes are TRBV7-2 and TRBJ2-1; perhaps TRBD2 as D (6 bases). Trimming removed 5 bases from V and 6 bases from J, with 20 bases in between. This CDR3 is 16 amino acids long. Germline V lookup: CDR1 SGHTA, CDR2 FQGNSA. The CDR3 loop is CASSPPPAGIFNEQFF. The DNA for the CDR3 is TGTGCCAGCAGCCCTCCCCCGGCGGGGATTTTCAATGAGCAGTTCTTC.

The CDR3 is CASSQVVFSYNEQFF. CDR3 nucleotide sequence: TGCGCCAGCAGCCAAGTAGTTTTTTCCTACAATGAGCAGTTCTTC. This chain uses TRBV4-3 with TRBJ2-1; no firm D call. V gave up 1 base and J gave up 1 base, with 8 bases separating them. Germline assignment: CDR1 LGHNA and CDR2 YSLEER. CDR3 size: 15 residues.

This chain links TRBV27 with TRBJ1-6; D possibly corresponds to TRBD1 (6 bases). There are 15 residues in the CDR3. Trimming cost V 2 bases and J 7 bases, with 12 bases left between them. Germline CDR1 is MNHEY and CDR2 is SMNVEV (reference sequence). This CDR3 reads CASSLNPGENSPLHF. In DNA, the CDR3 is TGTGCCAGCAGTTTAAACCCAGGGGAGAATTCACCCCTCCACTTT.